This T cell receptor beta chain stems from a study of Ad26.COV2.S vaccination and SARS-CoV-2 variants. Assay used: immunoSEQ multiplex PCR; TCRdb lists only in-frame clones, some missing. The sample carries more than 250,000 clones, 70% to 90% recorded once. As for treatment: some 20 received Ad26.COV2.S at low or high dose, single or two shots; about 5 received placebo; per-sample allocation not given. Repertoires come from day 63 after the first vaccine or placebo injection. Expression of Wuhan-strain SARS-CoV-2 spike came from the Ad26 vector that formed the vaccine. Study findings and constraints: Once vaccination had occurred, spike-specific CD8+ and CD4+ T cell responses reportedly showed substantial breadth. It was found that vaccine and placebo recipients had similar non-spike TCR breadth.

This clone was seen only once. Its antigen is still unknown. The sequences come from peripheral blood, collected in a trial of Ad26.COV2.S vaccine versus placebo. The sequence was obtained from a person between 18 and 60 years old who received the Ad26.COV2.S COVID-19 vaccine or a placebo.

CDR3 sequence (DNA): TGTGCCAGCAGTCTCAGTCGGGGCCACTGGGCCAACGTCCTGACTTTC. This encodes CASSLSRGHWANVLTF. This chain connects TRBV27 to TRBJ2-6; D possibly uses TRBD1 or TRBD2 (5 bases each). V was clipped by 5 bases and J by 5 bases, with 16 bases between them. This CDR3 has 16 amino acids. Germline V gene lookup returns CDR1 MNHEY and CDR2 SMNVEV (reference sequence).